This passage covers 5 T cell receptor beta chains from one sample sequenced in a study of vaccination effects on CD4 cells after COVID-19. TCRdb keeps only in-frame clones here, not all; method: immunoSEQ multiplex PCR. The repertoire holds around 37,000 clones, with 60% to 75% as singletons. These TCRs are of unknown antigen specificity. The culture ran for roughly ten days before CD4+ T cells were isolated. The sequencing here drew on CD4+ T cells from PBMCs cultured without peptide, taken before COVID-19 vaccination. The receptors were sampled from a human donor who received a COVID-19 vaccine.

Here the CDR3 DNA reads TGTGCCACCGGGGTGGAAGGAAACACCATATATTTT. Translating gives CATGVEGNTIYF. The V and J genes are TRBV10-3 and TRBJ1-3; D is unresolved. The germline V gene encodes CDR1 ENHRY and CDR2 SYGVKD. V shed 10 bases and J shed 4 bases, with 11 bases lying between them. The CDR3 contains 12 residues.

By frequency in the sample, this clone is large. The chain employs TRBV6-5 and TRBJ2-3; D is uncertain. This CDR3 contains 14 residues. Germline CDR1 and CDR2: MNHEY and SVGAGI. The V end lost 0 bases, the J end lost 4 bases, and 8 bases lay between the germline ends. The chain's CDR3 is CASSYSIDADTQYF. CDR3 DNA sequence: TGTGCCAGCAGTTACTCGATAGATGCAGATACGCAGTATTTT.

The chain carries TRBV14 and TRBJ1-2; possible D gene TRBD1, 5 bases. The V gene lost 4 bases and the J gene lost 2 bases, with 8 bases spanning the gap. The CDR3 is 13 amino acids. Germline CDR1 SGHDN, CDR2 FVKESK. For the CDR3, the DNA is TGTGCCAGCAGCCGCGGACAAAACTATGGCTACACCTTC. Translating it yields CASSRGQNYGYTF.

This rearrangement joins TRBV18 to TRBJ2-1, with TRBD2 identical over 10 bases. The CDR3 loop spans 16 amino acids. Per the germline V gene, CDR1 is KGHSH and CDR2 is LQKENI. Trimming took 3 bases from V and 7 from J; bases not matched to a gene: 9. In DNA form, the CDR3 reads TGTGCCAGCTCACCTCCCTCTAGCGGGGGAGGAAATGAGCAGTTCTTC. Encoded protein: CASSPPSSGGGNEQFF. The full variable domain, completed using reference TRBV18 and TRBJ2-1, is NAGVMQNPRHLVRRRGQEARLRCSPMKGHSHVYWYRQLPEEGLKFMVYLQKENIIDESGMPKERFSAEFPKEGPSILRIQQVVRGDSAAYFCASSPPSSGGGNEQFFGPGTRLTVL.

V gene TRBV11-2 combines with J gene TRBJ2-3; unclear D gene. Germline V gives CDR1 SGHAT, CDR2 FQNNGV. The CDR3 contains 12 residues. The V gene lost 5 bases and the J gene lost 2 bases, with 5 bases spanning the gap. CDR3 coding DNA: TGTGCCAGCAGCCAAAACACAGATACGCAGTATTTT. It codes for CASSQNTDTQYF.